The rows below give T cell receptor beta chains drawn from one sample of a study of cytomegalovirus exposure and HLA in healthy donors. Sequenced by immunoSEQ multiplex PCR; TCRdb stores in-frame clones only, minus some. The listing records about 72,000 clones. Sample: PBMCs. The receptors here all came from a middle-aged woman in good health and CMV-seropositive. Each CDR3 is given with its conserved first and last residue. Fields, in order: D gene, J gene, V gene, CDR3 protein, CDR3 DNA. The D gene is left open where the match is weak.

>TRBD2|TRBJ2-1|TRBV5-1
CASSYRGLEQGHEQFF
TGCGCCAGCAGCTATCGGGGACTAGAGCAGGGCCATGAGCAGTTCTTC
>NA|TRBJ2-1|TRBV10-1
CASSGGDNEQFF
TGCGCCAGCAGTGGGGGGGACAATGAGCAGTTCTTC
>TRBD2|TRBJ2-7|TRBV6-6
CAIGRSYEQYF
TGTGCCATCGGGAGGTCCTACGAGCAGTACTTC
>NA|TRBJ2-7|TRBV6-5
CASSYSDTSYEQYF
TGTGCCAGCAGTTACTCGGACACCTCCTACGAGCAGTACTTC
>TRBD1|TRBJ1-1|TRBV4-1
CASSQGQGTVVLKAFF
TGCGCCAGCAGCCAGGGACAGGGAACAGTAGTTTTGAAAGCTTTCTTT
>TRBD2|TRBJ2-3|TRBV19
CASSIDLGGGAIDTQYF
TGTGCCAGTAGTATAGATCTCGGCGGGGGGGCCATAGATACGCAGTATTTT
>TRBD2|TRBJ2-7|TRBV5-1
CASSWTSGLSSYEQYF
TGCGCCAGCAGCTGGACTAGCGGGTTGAGCTCCTACGAGCAGTACTTC
>NA|TRBJ2-5|TRBV2
CASSYQETQYF
TGTGCCAGCAGCTACCAAGAGACCCAGTACTTC
>NA|TRBJ1-2|TRBV6-5
CASSYSLLGDFGYTF
TGTGCCAGCAGTTACTCTCTGCTTGGTGACTTTGGCTACACCTTC
>NA|TRBJ2-1|TRBV4-2
CASSQDGFRAYNEQFF
TGTGCCAGCAGCCAAGATGGTTTCCGCGCTTACAATGAGCAGTTCTTC
>NA|TRBJ2-5|TRBV7-7
CASSRDSYETQYF
TGTGCCAGCAGCCGCGACAGTTATGAGACCCAGTACTTC
>TRBD1|TRBJ1-1|TRBV9
CASSVDGQGEGNTEAFF
TGTGCCAGCAGCGTAGATGGGCAGGGGGAAGGGAACACTGAAGCTTTCTTT
>TRBD1|TRBJ2-7|TRBV5-1
CASSLDWTGVYEQYF
TGCGCCAGCAGCTTGGACTGGACAGGGGTTTACGAGCAGTACTTC
>TRBD1|TRBJ2-2|TRBV5-1
CASSSWTGKTGELFF
TGCGCCAGCAGCTCCTGGACAGGAAAGACCGGGGAGCTGTTTTTT
>NA|TRBJ2-3|TRBV18
CASSSVPAGRFTDTQYF
TGTGCCAGCTCCTCCGTCCCGGCAGGGCGATTCACAGATACGCAGTATTTT
>NA|TRBJ2-1|TRBV7-3
CASSLYRVSEQFF
TGTGCCAGCAGCTTATACAGGGTTTCTGAGCAGTTCTTC
>NA|TRBJ1-1|TRBV7-2
CASSSTTALEAFF
TGTGCCAGCAGCTCGACTACAGCCTTGGAAGCTTTCTTT
>NA|TRBJ2-2|TRBV13
CASSLAAGRHAGELFF
TGTGCCAGCAGCTTAGCCGCGGGTAGACACGCCGGGGAGCTGTTTTTT
>TRBD2|TRBJ2-1|TRBV6-4
CASSEGTSGGVGEQFF
TGTGCCAGCAGTGAAGGGACTAGCGGGGGGGTCGGTGAGCAGTTCTTC
>NA|TRBJ1-1|TRBV5-1
CASSFRGPNTEAFF
TGCGCCAGCAGCTTTCGCGGTCCGAACACTGAAGCTTTCTTT
>TRBD1|TRBJ1-2|TRBV6-4
CASSVTGTGGGYTF
TGTGCCAGCAGTGTCACCGGGACAGGGGGTGGCTACACCTTC
>TRBD1|TRBJ2-7|TRBV18
CASSPTNGQGSHEQYF
TGTGCCAGCTCACCAACGAACGGACAGGGGTCCCACGAGCAGTACTTC
>TRBD2|TRBJ2-4|TRBV28
CASNTGGRPSNQYF
TGTGCCAGCAACACGGGGGGGAGACCGAGTAATCAGTACTTC
>TRBD2|TRBJ2-3|TRBV9
CASSVVPSGSTDTQYF
TGTGCCAGCAGCGTAGTTCCTAGCGGTAGCACAGATACGCAGTATTTT
>NA|TRBJ1-2|TRBV5-1
CASSADRNYGYTF
TGCGCCAGCAGCGCTGACAGGAACTATGGCTACACCTTC
>NA|TRBJ1-2|TRBV11-2
CASSLRRYGSGYGYTF
TGTGCCAGCAGCCTGAGGAGGTACGGCTCTGGCTATGGCTACACCTTC
>TRBD2|TRBJ2-3|TRBV11-2
CASRRRGDATTDTQYF
TGTGCCAGCAGGCGACGGGGGGATGCGACCACAGATACGCAGTATTTT
>TRBD1|TRBJ1-1|TRBV5-6
CASSPTQGANTEAFF
TGTGCCAGCAGCCCCACACAGGGGGCCAACACTGAAGCTTTCTTT
>NA|TRBJ2-5|TRBV10-3
CAISGSTGNQETQYF
TGTGCCATCAGTGGTTCAACAGGGAACCAAGAGACCCAGTACTTC
>NA|TRBJ2-1|TRBV7-3
CASSSRGGPHEQFF
TGTGCCAGCAGCTCCAGGGGAGGGCCCCATGAGCAGTTCTTC
>TRBD1|TRBJ2-7|TRBV7-9
CASSLQGATSYEQYF
TGTGCCAGCAGCTTACAGGGGGCAACCAGCTACGAGCAGTACTTC
>NA|TRBJ2-3|TRBV5-1
CASSLQGGTDTQYF
TGCGCCAGCAGCTTACAGGGAGGCACAGATACGCAGTATTTT
>TRBD1|TRBJ1-2|TRBV9
CASSLPGQGLPLTF
TGTGCCAGCAGCCTTCCCGGACAGGGCCTCCCTCTGACCTTC
>TRBD2|TRBJ2-1|TRBV7-7
CASSSGLAAEQFF
TGTGCTAGCAGCTCGGGACTAGCCGCTGAGCAGTTCTTC
>TRBD1|TRBJ2-7|TRBV29-1
CSVLNRGSSSYEQYF
TGCAGCGTTTTAAACAGGGGATCAAGCTCCTACGAGCAGTACTTC
>TRBD1|TRBJ2-6|TRBV7-2
CASSLTGTGSGANVLTF
TGTGCCAGCAGCTTAACGGGGACAGGGTCTGGGGCCAACGTCCTGACTTTC
>NA|TRBJ1-5|TRBV28
CASSLFRVGQPQHF
TGTGCCAGCAGTTTATTCCGGGTCGGTCAGCCCCAGCATTTT
>NA|TRBJ2-1|TRBV6-1
CASSVRGSYNEQFF
TGTGCCAGCAGTGTACGGGGCTCCTACAATGAGCAGTTCTTC
>NA|TRBJ2-3|TRBV25-1
CASSEFQKGADTQYF
TGTGCCAGCAGTGAATTCCAGAAGGGGGCAGATACGCAGTATTTT
>TRBD2|TRBJ2-7|TRBV13
CASSPKSGTPEQYF
TGTGCCAGCAGCCCCAAAAGCGGGACCCCCGAGCAGTACTTC
>NA|TRBJ2-4|TRBV28
CASSQRTFLAKNIQYF
TGTGCCAGCAGTCAACGGACATTCCTAGCCAAAAACATTCAGTACTTC
>NA|TRBJ1-4|TRBV6-5
CASSYKRTVPIEKLFF
TGTGCCAGCAGTTACAAGAGGACAGTTCCGATCGAAAAACTGTTTTTT
>NA|TRBJ2-7|TRBV6-5
CATSTRQASSYEQYF
TGTGCCACCAGTACCAGACAGGCCAGCTCCTACGAGCAGTACTTC
>NA|TRBJ2-1|TRBV7-3
CASSSPSGEQFF
TGTGCCAGCAGCTCTCCGAGCGGTGAGCAGTTCTTC
>TRBD1|TRBJ1-1|TRBV27
CASALRGTAEAFF
TGTGCCAGCGCTCTAAGGGGGACAGCTGAAGCTTTCTTT
>NA|TRBJ1-5|TRBV27
CASSPLPGSEDQPQHF
TGTGCCAGCAGCCCCCTGCCGGGAAGCGAGGATCAGCCCCAGCATTTT